This T cell receptor (beta chain) was found in a study of technical replicates of blood from a handful of donors. The data were produced by immunoSEQ multiplex PCR, yet TCRdb's version contains in-frame clones alone and is incomplete. The data contain about 56,000 clones, around 93% of them singletons. The germline V gene encodes CDR1 LGHNA and CDR2 YSLEER. With 5 bases clipped from V and 4 bases from J, the junction kept 5 bases outside the gene matches. This CDR3 has 13 residues. The TCR was taken from a human donor in good health. Some clones in this sample may be carry-over from other donors' samples. The chain uses TRBV4-3 and TRBJ2-7; 7 bases line up with TRBD1. The sequenced sample was PBMCs. CDR3 DNA sequence: TGCGCCAGCAGCTTAGACAGGGCATACGAGCAGTACTTC. This encodes CASSLDRAYEQYF.